This T cell receptor (beta chain) was recorded in a study of cytomegalovirus exposure and HLA in healthy donors. General study findings and limits: TCR beta V segments were, for the most part, productive about 87% or about 30% of the time in an earlier analysis. The HLA-A and HLA-B alleles of most subjects were reportedly predicted accurately from TCR beta sequences.

This CDR3 contains 15 residues. Looked up from germline, CDR1 is SEHNR and CDR2 is FQNEAQ (reference sequence). With respect to this clone: What it recognizes is unknown. One end of the junction varies from germline; a read error may be responsible.

The PCR used 60 Vbeta and 13 Jbeta primers. The assay was immunoSEQ multiplex PCR, and TCRdb's table has in-frame clones only and misses some. The repertoire includes about 160,000 clones, around 64% of them detected once, and over 2.5% sits in the top ten. This receptor was obtained from a young woman in good health and CMV-seronegative. This rearrangement joins TRBV7-9 to TRBJ1-4; D ambiguous. Sequenced sample: PBMCs. The CDR3: CSSSSLRYTNEKLFF. DNA for the CDR3: TGTTCCAGCAGCTCCCTTCGGTACACTAATGAAAAACTGTTTTTT. Filled out from reference TRBV7-9 and TRBJ1-4, the complete variable domain reads DTGVSQNPRHKITKRGQNVTFRCDPISEHNRLYWYRQTLGQGPEFLTYFQNEAQLEKSRLLSDRFSAERPKGSFSTLEIQRTEQGDSAMYLCSSSSLRYTNEKLFFGSGTQLSVL.